A selection of T cell receptor beta chains follows, all from one sample in a study of radiation and T cells in renal cell carcinoma. Assay used: immunoSEQ multiplex PCR; TCRdb lists only in-frame clones, some missing. Counted here are about 120,000 clones, about four fifths occurring once; the ten biggest clones make up 5.8%. The material was blood, obtained from a patient whose treatment included radiotherapy and nephrectomy. The source is a man between 50 and 59 years old with renal cell carcinoma. The CDR3 runs from the conserved cysteine through the conserved F or W. The D gene is left open where the match is weak.

CDR3: CASSLDPGRFYNEQFF
J: TRBJ2-1
V: TRBV11-2
D: .

CDR3: CASSNGQAVYEKLFF
J: TRBJ1-4
V: TRBV5-1
D: TRBD1

CDR3: CASSLDRGTEKLFF
J: TRBJ1-4
V: TRBV7-2
D: TRBD1

CDR3: CAISGGTGYEQYF
J: TRBJ2-7
V: TRBV10-3
D: TRBD1

CDR3: CASSDMETQYF
J: TRBJ2-5
V: TRBV6-1
D: .

CDR3: CASSLDGMNTEAFF
J: TRBJ1-1
V: TRBV11-3
D: .

CDR3: CASSLAVYGGDNFNEAFF
J: TRBJ1-1
V: TRBV7-8
D: .

CDR3: CSAPNEKLFF
J: TRBJ1-4
V: TRBV20-1
D: .

CDR3: CASKARQGAGPPFYGYTF
J: TRBJ1-2
V: TRBV19
D: TRBD1

CDR3: CAWSPRTGLTYEQYF
J: TRBJ2-7
V: TRBV30
D: TRBD1

CDR3: CAVPSGGPSYNEQFF
J: TRBJ2-1
V: TRBV19
D: .

CDR3: CASSLGDSSDTQYF
J: TRBJ2-3
V: TRBV7-2
D: .

CDR3: CAWSVGGVRHEQYF
J: TRBJ2-7
V: TRBV30
D: .

CDR3: CASSPDRTYSYEQYF
J: TRBJ2-7
V: TRBV7-9
D: TRBD1